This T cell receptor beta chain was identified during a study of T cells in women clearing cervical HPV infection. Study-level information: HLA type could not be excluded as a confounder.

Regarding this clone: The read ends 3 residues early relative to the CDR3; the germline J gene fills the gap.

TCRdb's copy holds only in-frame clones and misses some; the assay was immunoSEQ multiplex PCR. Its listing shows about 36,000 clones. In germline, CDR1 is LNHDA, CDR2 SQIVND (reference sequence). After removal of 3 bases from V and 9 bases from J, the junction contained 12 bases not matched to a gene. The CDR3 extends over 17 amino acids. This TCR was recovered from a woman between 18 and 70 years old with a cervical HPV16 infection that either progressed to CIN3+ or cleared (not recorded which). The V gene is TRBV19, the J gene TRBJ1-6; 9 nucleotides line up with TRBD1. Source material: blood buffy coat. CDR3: CASSITPPGQGGSPLHF. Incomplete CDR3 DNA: TGTGCCAGTAGTATCACTCCCCCGGGACAGGGCGGTTCACCC.